A single sample gave rise to the 9 T cell receptor beta chains below, sequenced in a study of blood T cells in healthy people across ages. Primers used in a second PCR of about 7 to 11 cycles were a sample-barcoded 5' primer and a J-beta primer mix. TCRdb redid the calling of the 5' RACE reads with MiXCR, one entry per CDR3 protein. The sample lists fewer than 1,000,000 distinct CDR3 sequences, about 42% occurring once. Sequencing was carried out using blood. The receptors stem from a man older than 75 in good health.

The chain has TRBV11-3 and TRBJ2-5, with 10 bases aligning to TRBD2. TRBJ2-7 matches the DNA end more closely, so the J call is doubtful. CDR1 and CDR2 from the germline V gene are SGHNT and YENEEA. The CDR3 loop spans 15 amino acids. The CDR3 DNA follows: TGTGCCAGCAGCTCCCCGGGACTAGCGACCGACGAGCAGTACTTC. This encodes CASSSPGLATDEQYF.

Of note for this clonotype: At one end, the junction sequence differs from germline, possibly due to a read error. V usage is TRBV10-3 and J usage is TRBJ2-1; 9 positions match TRBD2. The CDR3 contains 14 residues. Per germline, CDR1 ENHRY and CDR2 SYGVKD. CDR3 region: CAIGESGRSGEQFF. DNA of the CDR3: TGTGCCATCGGTGAAAGCGGGAGGTCGGGTGAGCAGTTCTTC.

The CDR3 DNA sequence: TGTGCCAGCAGAATCCGGGGACTTGAGGACACTGAAGCTTTCTTT. Translated, it gives CASRIRGLEDTEAFF. This sequence joins TRBV28 and TRBJ1-1; D is possibly TRBD1 (5 bases). CDR1 MDHEN and CDR2 SYDVKM come from the germline V gene. The CDR3 contains 15 residues. Trimming shortened V by 6 bases and J by 3 bases, and 17 bases separated the two germline ends. The whole variable domain, filled in from reference TRBV28 and TRBJ1-1, reads DVKVTQSSRYLVKRTGEKVFLECVQDMDHENMFWYRQDPGLGLRLIYFSYDVKMKEKGDIPEGYSVSREKKERFSLILESASTNQTSMYLCASRIRGLEDTEAFFGQGTRLTVV.

This clonotype was recorded a few times. A much larger clone differs from this one at a single base, so this may be a read error. The chain uses TRBV12-3 or TRBV12-4 and TRBJ2-1; 11 nucleotides match TRBD2. This CDR3 has 14 amino acids. Unmatched junction bases numbered 6, after V lost 5 bases and J lost 9 bases. This CDR3 reads CASSVSLAGGEQFF. DNA for the CDR3: TGTGCCAGCAGTGTTTCTCTAGCGGGAGGTGAGCAGTTCTTC.

The chain recombines TRBV4-2 with TRBJ2-4; perhaps TRBD1 as D (6 bases). Near its end, the DNA agrees better with TRBJ2-7, so the J call may be wrong. CDR1 is LGHNA, CDR2 YNFKEQ, per germline. CDR3 length: 15 amino acids. CDR3 loop: CASSQVLDRRYEQYF. The CDR3 region has the DNA TGTGCCAGCAGCCAAGTTCTGGACAGACGATACGAGCAGTACTTC.

This clonotype was found once. The rearrangement uses TRBV6-5 and TRBJ2-3, with D unclear. The V and J ends lost 2 bases and 6 bases respectively, with 12 bases between them. Germline lookup yields CDR1 MNHEY and CDR2 SVGAGI. The CDR3 extends over 14 amino acids. The CDR3 region has the DNA TGTGCCAGCAGTTACGCCTATTATAGCGATACGCAGTATTTT. It yields the protein CASSYAYYSDTQYF.

This clonotype was seen more than once but under ten times. The chain links TRBV3-1 to TRBJ2-5; D is ambiguous. The CDR3 extends over 14 amino acids. Germline CDR1 and CDR2: LGHDT and YNNKEL (reference sequence). Trimming removed 0 bases at V and 5 bases at J, with 10 bases between. The CDR3 DNA is TGTGCCAGCAGCCAAGACGCCGTGGGGGAGACCCAGTACTTC. Translating gives CASSQDAVGETQYF.

The rearrangement links TRBV7-2 to TRBJ2-5, with D perhaps TRBD2 (6 bases). The CDR3 length is 15 residues. Germline CDR1 is SGHTA and CDR2 is FQGNSA. Trimming removed 2 bases from V and 3 bases from J, with 13 bases in between. The CDR3: CASSLRPGAKETQYF. As DNA, the CDR3 is TGTGCCAGCAGCTTAAGGCCGGGAGCGAAAGAGACCCAGTACTTC.

The chain employs TRBV20-1 and TRBJ2-1, with 8 nucleotides matching TRBD1. Germline lookup yields CDR1 DFQATT and CDR2 SNEGSKA (reference sequence). The V gene end was trimmed by 5 bases and the J gene end by 3 bases; junction bases not matched to a gene: 12. The CDR3 contains 16 residues. CDR3 DNA: TGCAGTGCTCTATGGACAGGGCCGACTTTCTACAATGAGCAGTTCTTC. Translating gives CSALWTGPTFYNEQFF.